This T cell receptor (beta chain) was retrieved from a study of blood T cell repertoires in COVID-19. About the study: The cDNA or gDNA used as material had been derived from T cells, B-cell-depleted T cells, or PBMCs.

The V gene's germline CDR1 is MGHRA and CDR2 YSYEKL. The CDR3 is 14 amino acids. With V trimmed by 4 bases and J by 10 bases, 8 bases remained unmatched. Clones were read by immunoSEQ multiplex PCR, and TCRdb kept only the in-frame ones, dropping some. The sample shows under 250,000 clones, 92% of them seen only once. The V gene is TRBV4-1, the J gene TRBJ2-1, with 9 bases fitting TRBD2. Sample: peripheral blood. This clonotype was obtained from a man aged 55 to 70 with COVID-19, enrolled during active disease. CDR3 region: CASSLEGSGGEQFF. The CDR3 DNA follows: TGCGCCAGCAGCCTAGAGGGTAGCGGGGGAGAGCAGTTCTTC.